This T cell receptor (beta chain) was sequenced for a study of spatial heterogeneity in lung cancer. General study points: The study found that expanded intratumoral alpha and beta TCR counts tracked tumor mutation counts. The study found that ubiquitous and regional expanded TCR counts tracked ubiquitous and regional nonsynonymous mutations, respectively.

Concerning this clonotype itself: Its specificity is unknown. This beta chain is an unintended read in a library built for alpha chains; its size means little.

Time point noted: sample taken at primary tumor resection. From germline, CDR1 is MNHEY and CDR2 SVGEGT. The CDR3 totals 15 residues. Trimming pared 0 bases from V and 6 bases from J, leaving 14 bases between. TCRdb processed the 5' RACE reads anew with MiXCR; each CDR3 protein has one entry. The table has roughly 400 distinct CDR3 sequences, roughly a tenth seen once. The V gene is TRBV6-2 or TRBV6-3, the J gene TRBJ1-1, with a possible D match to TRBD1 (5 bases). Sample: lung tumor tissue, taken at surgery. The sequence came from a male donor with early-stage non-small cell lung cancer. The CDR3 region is CASSYSSPGTPEAFF. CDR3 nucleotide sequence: TGTGCCAGCAGTTACTCGAGTCCCGGGACTCCTGAAGCTTTCTTT.